This TCR beta chain came from a study of blood T cell repertoires in COVID-19. Study overall: The samples span acute and convalescent COVID-19 from the United States, Italy and Spain.

Clones were sequenced by immunoSEQ multiplex PCR, and TCRdb holds only the in-frame ones, with some missing. This sample has 100,000 to 150,000 clones; around 85% occur once, and the top ten carry roughly 17%. V shed 6 bases, J shed 5 bases, and the junction held 10 bases outside the gene matches. CDR1 and CDR2 from the germline V gene are SGHTA and FQGNSA. The CDR3 spans 15 residues. The chain recombines TRBV7-2 with TRBJ2-3, with 8 bases that match TRBD1. This TCR came from a man younger than 40 with COVID-19, enrolled during active disease. The material sequenced was peripheral blood. CDR3 loop: CASSQGTGRKDTQYF. In nucleotides, the CDR3 is TGTGCCAGCAGTCAAGGGACAGGCAGGAAAGATACGCAGTATTTT.